The next 31 T cell receptor beta chains were all read from a single sample in a study of T cell repertoires in cytomegalovirus infection. Their antigen targets remain unknown. One entry per CDR3 protein results from TCRdb running MiXCR on the reads. This sample has over 250,000 distinct CDR3 sequences, with about 20% found just once. The material sequenced was cultured PBMCs, taken from culture after CMV antigen stimulation. These receptors were taken from a human donor in good health (CMV status not recorded). Some clones in this sample may be carry-over from other donors' samples.

As to this clonotype: A read error may account for a junction end that differs from germline. The V gene is TRBV12-3 or TRBV12-4, the J gene TRBJ2-7; D perhaps matches TRBD2 (5 bases). The CDR3 runs to 14 residues. The CDR3 coding sequence is TGTGCCAGCAGTTCCCGGGTAGCGACCTACGAGCAGAACTTC. Translated, it gives CASSSRVATYEQNF.

This clonotype was recorded a few times. The chain carries TRBV4-3 and TRBJ1-1, with D uncertain. V shed 0 bases and J shed 0 bases, with 11 bases lying between them. Per the germline V gene, CDR1 is LGHNA and CDR2 is YSLEER. The CDR3 has 16 residues. The CDR3 sequence is CASSQDHYTMNTEAFF. The CDR3 region has the DNA TGCGCCAGCAGCCAAGATCATTACACAATGAACACTGAAGCTTTCTTT.

This clonotype was recorded a few times. The chain recombines TRBV27 with TRBJ1-2; D call uncertain. CDR1 is MNHEY and CDR2 is SMNVEV in the germline V gene (reference sequence). V lost 5 bases and J lost 8, with 21 bases in between. The CDR3 totals 15 residues. The CDR3 is CASSPNPLPTTGYTF. CDR3 coding DNA: TGTGCCAGCAGTCCGAACCCCCTTCCGACAACCGGCTACACCTTC.

This clonotype was counted a few times. The V call is TRBV6-5, the J call TRBJ2-3; 12 bases agree with TRBD2. The V segment lost 0 bases and the J segment 6 bases; nucleotides outside the gene matches: 1. Germline V gene data show CDR1 as MNHEY and CDR2 as SVGAGI. The CDR3 consists of 15 residues. CDR3 nucleotide sequence: TGTGCCAGCAGTTACTCTACTAGCGGGAGGGATACGCAGTATTTT. The encoded protein is CASSYSTSGRDTQYF.

This clonotype was observed a handful of times. The chain uses TRBV24-1 and TRBJ1-4; no definite D call. The germline V gene has CDR1 KGHDR and CDR2 SFDVKD. V was trimmed by 4 bases and J by 0 bases, leaving 11 bases between them. The CDR3 contains 16 residues. CDR3 in DNA: TGTGCCACCAGTGAGTCTTCCTATGCAACTAATGAAAAACTGTTTTTT. Translating gives CATSESSYATNEKLFF.

This clonotype occurred a few times. This rearrangement joins TRBV7-9 to TRBJ2-7, with no clear D. Germline V lookup: CDR1 SEHNR, CDR2 FQNEAQ (reference sequence). V was shortened by 3 bases and J by 6 bases, with 9 bases between the two germline ends. The CDR3 length is 12 residues. This CDR3 is CASSFLGREQYF. DNA for the CDR3: TGTGCCAGCAGCTTCTTAGGGCGCGAGCAGTACTTC.

This clonotype occurred a few times. V usage is TRBV12-3 or TRBV12-4 and J usage is TRBJ1-1, with TRBD1 as a possible D gene (6 bases). V was shortened by 7 bases and J by 4 bases, with 13 bases between the two germline ends. The length of the CDR3 is 13 residues. CDR3 nucleotides: TGTGCCAGCATCCCCACAGGGAGCACTGAAGCTTTCTTT. Residues: CASIPTGSTEAFF.

DNA for the CDR3: TGTGCCAGCAGTTTAGCCGGTCTTCAGGTCCCCACAGATACGCAGTATTTT. It yields the protein CASSLAGLQVPTDTQYF. The gene calls are TRBV12-3 or TRBV12-4 and TRBJ2-3; D is uncertain. The CDR3 sequence is 17 residues long. The V end was cut by 0 bases, the J end by 2 bases, with 15 bases between.

This clonotype has at least ten counts. The chain uses TRBV7-2 and TRBJ2-4, with TRBD1 matching 7 bases. CDR3 size: 15 residues. Germline V lookup: CDR1 SGHTA, CDR2 FQGNSA. Trimming at V came to 0 bases and at J to 8 bases, leaving 7 bases not matched to a gene. The CDR3 protein is CASSLADFDRDIQYF. For the CDR3, the DNA is TGTGCCAGCAGCTTAGCCGATTTCGACAGGGACATTCAGTACTTC.

This clonotype was seen many times. V is TRBV7-8 and J is TRBJ2-2; D is perhaps TRBD2 (5 bases). The CDR3 consists of 15 residues. The V end was cut by 3 bases, the J end by 2 bases, with 10 bases between. The germline V gene encodes CDR1 SGHVS and CDR2 FQNEAQ. DNA for the CDR3: TGTGCCAGCAGCTTGGTTCTAGCCAACACCGGGGAGCTGTTTTTT. Protein sequence: CASSLVLANTGELFF.

This clonotype was recorded a few times. The gene calls are TRBV4-1 and TRBJ1-5; D is ambiguous. CDR3 length: 16 amino acids. The V end lost 0 bases, the J end lost 9 bases, and 18 bases lay between the germline ends. Looked up from germline, CDR1 is MGHRA and CDR2 is YSYEKL. The CDR3 is CASSQDRAVTYRPQHF. The CDR3 DNA follows: TGCGCCAGCAGCCAAGACCGGGCCGTTACGTATCGGCCCCAGCATTTT.

V is TRBV6-8 and J is TRBJ1-6; D remains ambiguous. The CDR3 consists of 15 residues. Trimming cost V 0 bases and J 8 bases, with 11 bases left between them. In germline, CDR1 is MNHGY, CDR2 SAAAGT. The DNA for the CDR3 is TGTGCCAGCAGTTACTCGACCCCAACGGATTCACCCCTCCACTTT. This encodes CASSYSTPTDSPLHF.

This clonotype showed up many times. This chain links TRBV7-2 with TRBJ1-1; TRBD1 matches 7 bases. The trim removed 5 bases at V and 1 base at J, leaving 7 bases unmatched. The germline V gene encodes CDR1 SGHTA and CDR2 FQGNSA. The CDR3 spans 15 residues. The CDR3: CASSPQTGRNTEAFF. The DNA of the CDR3 is TGTGCCAGCAGCCCCCAGACAGGGAGGAACACTGAAGCTTTCTTT.

The chain is built from TRBV28 and TRBJ1-2; D ambiguous. The CDR3 length is 13 residues. V was clipped by 4 bases and J by 5 bases, with 11 bases between them. CDR1 is MDHEN and CDR2 is SYDVKM in the germline V gene. This chain's CDR3 is CASSYYSVYGYTF. CDR3 in DNA: TGTGCCAGCAGTTATTACAGCGTTTATGGCTACACCTTC.

The CDR3: CASSHGGAGELFF. The CDR3 DNA reads TGTGCCAGCAGCCATGGAGGCGCCGGGGAGCTGTTTTTT. The chain has TRBV11-1 and TRBJ2-2; D might be TRBD2 (5 bases). The V end lost 5 bases, the J end lost 6 bases, and 10 bases lay between the germline ends. The germline V gene encodes CDR1 SGHAT and CDR2 FQDESV (reference sequence). The CDR3 sequence is 13 residues long.

This clonotype was detected a few times. The J gene is TRBJ2-3, the V gene TRBV5-6; 12 nucleotides agree with TRBD2. Germline loops: CDR1 SGHDT, CDR2 YYEEEE. The ends lost 4 bases at V and 5 bases at J; junction bases unmatched: 17. This CDR3 has 19 amino acids. The CDR3 DNA is TGTGCCAGCAGCCAACTTGTGGCGACTAGCGGGAGCGGGAGAGATACGCAGTATTTT. As protein: CASSQLVATSGSGRDTQYF. Together with reference TRBV5-6 and TRBJ2-3, the CDR3 gives the full variable domain: DAGVTQSPTHLIKTRGQQVTLRCSPKSGHDTVSWYQQALGQGPQFIFQYYEEEERQRGNFPDRFSGHQFPNYSSELNVNALLLGDSALYLCASSQLVATSGSGRDTQYFGPGTRLTVL.

This clonotype was observed at least ten times. The chain employs TRBV7-9 and TRBJ2-5; D ambiguous. V shed 5 bases and J shed 4 bases, with 23 bases lying between them. Germline values: CDR1 SEHNR, CDR2 FQNEAQ (reference sequence). This CDR3 region has 17 residues. CDR3 in amino acids: CASSRRPMGWPTETQYF. DNA for the CDR3: TGTGCCAGCAGCCGCCGCCCCATGGGTTGGCCCACAGAGACCCAGTACTTC.

The chain combines TRBV12-3 or TRBV12-4 with TRBJ1-5; D is unclear. V was cut by 2 bases and J by 5 bases, with 7 bases left in between. This CDR3 is 13 amino acids long. This CDR3 is CASSLNRDQPQHF. CDR3 in DNA: TGTGCCAGCAGTTTAAACAGAGATCAGCCCCAGCATTTT.

The chain uses TRBV7-8 and TRBJ2-1, with 9 bases fitting TRBD1. Germline V CDR1 and CDR2: SGHVS, FQNEAQ. CDR3 length: 17 residues. The ends lost 2 bases at V and 5 bases at J; junction bases unmatched: 10. The CDR3 here is CASSLYGLRDRDNEQFF. As DNA, the CDR3 is TGTGCCAGCAGCTTATACGGCCTCCGGGACAGGGACAATGAGCAGTTCTTC.

The rearrangement uses TRBV12-3 or TRBV12-4 and TRBJ1-2; TRBD1 agrees at 8 bases. The CDR3 is 17 residues long. V lost 6 bases to trimming and J lost 7 bases; unmatched junction nucleotides: 19. The CDR3 loop is CASSSSGTGSIFTGYTF. The CDR3 DNA reads TGTGCCAGCAGCTCTTCCGGGACAGGCTCCATCTTCACTGGCTACACCTTC.

The genes are TRBV19 and TRBJ2-7, with TRBD1 matching over 7 bases. J was trimmed by 3 bases and V by 3 bases; bases with no gene match: 11. Germline CDR1 is LNHDA and CDR2 is SQIVND (reference sequence). The CDR3 is 16 residues long. The CDR3 is CASSIRQGYSNYEQYF. The DNA of the CDR3 is TGTGCCAGTAGTATTCGACAGGGTTACTCTAACTACGAGCAGTACTTC. Complete variable domain (other parts from reference TRBV19 and TRBJ2-7): DGGITQSPKYLFRKEGQNVTLSCEQNLNHDAMYWYRQDPGQGLRLIYYSQIVNDFQKGDIAEGYSVSREKKESFPLTVTSAQKNPTAFYLCASSIRQGYSNYEQYFGPGTRLTVT.

This clonotype came up a few times. In nucleotides, the CDR3 is TGTGCCAGCAGCCTGGGGACAGGGTCCGGGGATGAGCAGTTCTTC. Translation: CASSLGTGSGDEQFF. V and J are TRBV11-3 and TRBJ2-1; 9 nucleotides align to TRBD1. The CDR3 has 15 amino acids. From germline, CDR1 is SGHNT and CDR2 YENEEA. With 5 bases clipped from V and 8 bases from J, the junction kept 10 bases outside the gene matches.

The chain combines TRBV6-2 or TRBV6-3 with TRBJ2-7; 8 bases are a match to TRBD2. CDR1 is MNHEY and CDR2 is SVGEGT in the germline V gene. The V segment lost 5 bases and the J segment 3 bases; nucleotides outside the gene matches: 15. The length of the CDR3 is 17 residues. For the CDR3, the DNA is TGTGCCAGCAGTGATCCTTTTGGAGCGGGAGTAAGCTACGAGCAGTACGTC. Its translation is CASSDPFGAGVSYEQYV.

CDR3 in DNA: TGTGCCAGTAGGGGCGGAAGCACAGATACGCAGTATTTT. This translates into CASRGGSTDTQYF. This chain connects TRBV19 to TRBJ2-3; D not certain. Trimming removed 6 bases from V and 0 bases from J, with 7 bases in between. From germline, CDR1 is LNHDA and CDR2 SQIVND (reference sequence). The CDR3 is made up of 13 amino acids.

This clonotype was seen many times. J is TRBJ2-3 and V is TRBV12-3 or TRBV12-4, with D possibly TRBD1 on 6 matching bases. The CDR3 has 14 amino acids. Between the trimmed V and J ends, which lost 5 bases and 1 base, there was a span of 10 bases. CDR3: CASSHYRGTDTQYF. The CDR3 nucleotides are TGTGCCAGCAGTCACTACAGGGGCACAGATACGCAGTATTTT.

The sample holds a few counts of this clonotype. The V call is TRBV4-1, the J call TRBJ1-2; TRBD1 aligns across 8 bases. Germline V gene sequence: CDR1 MGHRA, CDR2 YSYEKL. The V and J ends lost 0 bases and 1 base, in that order; junction bases with no gene match: 4. The CDR3 has 16 amino acids. The CDR3 nucleotides read TGCGCCAGCAGCCAAGAAAGGACAGGGAGTAACTATGGCTACACCTTC. Its translation is CASSQERTGSNYGYTF.

The chain employs TRBV11-2 and TRBJ1-6, with D hard to call. The CDR3 consists of 14 residues. V lost 5 bases to trimming and J lost 8 bases, with 13 bases between them. In germline, CDR1 is SGHAT, CDR2 FQNNGV. The CDR3 protein is CASSPRLLDSPLHF. CDR3 coding DNA: TGTGCCAGCAGCCCGAGGCTCCTGGATTCACCCCTCCACTTT.

This clonotype was observed many times. This rearrangement joins TRBV11-3 to TRBJ2-5, with a weak D call TRBD2 (5 bases). Germline CDR1 reads SGHNT; CDR2 reads YENEEA. Trimming took 0 bases from V and 3 from J, leaving 5 bases between them. The CDR3 contains 13 residues. CDR3 nucleotide sequence: TGTGCCAGCAGCTTAGACGGGGAAGAGACCCAGTACTTC. Translating it yields CASSLDGEETQYF. The full variable domain, with the rest looked up from reference TRBV11-3 and TRBJ2-5, is EAGVVQSPRYKIIEKKQPVAFWCNPISGHNTLYWYLQNLGQGPELLIRYENEEAVDDSQLPKDRFSAERLKGVDSTLKIQPAELGDSAVYLCASSLDGEETQYFGPGTRLLVL.

Ten or more counts support this clonotype. The V call is TRBV12-3 or TRBV12-4, the J call TRBJ1-4, with TRBD1 matching over 8 bases. Trimming removed 1 base from V and 8 bases from J; junction bases left unmatched: 3. This CDR3 region has 14 residues. CDR3 nucleotides: TGTGCCAGCAGTTTAGAGGACAGGGTCGAAAAACTGTTTTTT. Translating gives CASSLEDRVEKLFF.

The chain combines TRBV6-6 with TRBJ2-3, with 8 positions matching TRBD1. The V gene's germline CDR1 is MNHNY and CDR2 SVGAGI (reference sequence). The CDR3 length is 12 residues. V lost 7 bases, J lost 6 bases, and 3 bases stayed unmatched. The CDR3 nucleotides read TGTGCCAGCACCAGACAGGGGGATACGCAGTATTTT. Amino acid sequence: CASTRQGDTQYF.

This clonotype was seen repeatedly, ten times or more. In DNA form, the CDR3 reads TGTGCCAGCAGTCCCGGTCGCACAGATACGCAGTATTTT. Its translation is CASSPGRTDTQYF. The chain is built from TRBV28 and TRBJ2-3; no reliable D call. The CDR3 length is 13 residues. Trimming removed 5 bases at V and 1 base at J, with 7 bases between. CDR1 and CDR2 (germline): MDHEN, SYDVKM.